These 15 T cell receptor beta chains share one sample of origin, sequenced in a study of blood T cell repertoires in COVID-19. Using immunoSEQ multiplex PCR, the repertoire was profiled, and TCRdb retains in-frame clones only, with some absent. The data hold hundreds of thousands of clones, with roughly four fifths observed a single time. The source material was PBMCs or T cells enriched from blood (not recorded which). These receptors were collected from a woman aged 45-65 years who had been exposed to COVID-19.

This clone was counted between two and nine times. The rearrangement joins TRBV10-3 to TRBJ1-5; D unclear. The germline gives CDR1 ENHRY, CDR2 SYGVKD. The CDR3 extends over 14 amino acids. Trimming cost V 10 bases and J 3 bases, with 16 bases left between them. The CDR3 loop reads CATAPSGNNQPQHF. In nucleotides, the CDR3 is TGTGCCACCGCACCCTCCGGGAACAATCAGCCCCAGCATTTT.

The chain is built from TRBV2 and TRBJ2-5; 7 nucleotides align to TRBD1. The junction had 4 bases not matched to a gene; V was cut back by 6 bases and J by 0 bases. This CDR3 is built from 14 residues. Germline V gene sequence: CDR1 SNHLY, CDR2 FYNNEI. In DNA, the CDR3 is TGTGCCAGCAGACGACAGGGTTACCAAGAGACCCAGTACTTC. Its protein product is CASRRQGYQETQYF.

V and J are TRBV6-5 and TRBJ2-3, with D perhaps matching TRBD2 (6 bases). V was clipped by 6 bases and J by 5 bases, with 12 bases between them. The CDR3 has 13 amino acids. Per germline, CDR1 MNHEY and CDR2 SVGAGI. CDR3 loop: CASRRGAEDTQYF. The DNA of the CDR3 is TGTGCCAGCAGGCGCGGGGCCGAAGATACGCAGTATTTT.

This clone appeared once. J is TRBJ2-1 and V is TRBV19; 11 positions match TRBD2. CDR3 length equals 16 residues. V lost 6 bases, J lost 0 bases, and 4 bases stayed unmatched. CDR1 is LNHDA and CDR2 is SQIVND in the germline V gene (reference sequence). The CDR3 nucleotides read TGTGCCAGTAGCGGACTAGCGGGTAGCTCCTACAATGAGCAGTTCTTC. Translating gives CASSGLAGSSYNEQFF.

The chain has TRBV18 and TRBJ2-3; tentative D call: TRBD2 (7 bases). This CDR3 spans 15 amino acids. Looked up from germline, CDR1 is KGHSH and CDR2 is LQKENI. Trimming stripped 6 bases from V and 4 bases from J, with 17 bases between. CDR3 bases: TGTGCCAGCTCCCTCGATCCGGGGGGCCCAGATACGCAGTATTTT. This gives the protein CASSLDPGGPDTQYF. Full variable domain (outside the CDR3, taken from reference TRBV18 and TRBJ2-3): NAGVMQNPRHLVRRRGQEARLRCSPMKGHSHVYWYRQLPEEGLKFMVYLQKENIIDESGMPKERFSAEFPKEGPSILRIQQVVRGDSAAYFCASSLDPGGPDTQYFGPGTRLTVL.

The J gene is TRBJ1-2, the V gene TRBV5-4, with 8 bases fitting TRBD1. V lost 1 base, J lost 4 bases, and 6 bases stayed unmatched. This CDR3 comprises 15 residues. The V gene's germline CDR1 is SGHNT and CDR2 YYREEE (reference sequence). The CDR3 DNA sequence: TGTGCCAGCAGCTTGCGGACAGGGTTCGCCTATGGCTACACCTTC. Protein: CASSLRTGFAYGYTF.

The chain combines TRBV7-2 with TRBJ2-1; TRBD2 agrees at 7 bases. From germline, CDR1 is SGHTA and CDR2 FQGNSA. This CDR3 has 15 amino acids. V shed 1 base and J 8 bases; nucleotides not matched to a gene: 8. CDR3 sequence: CASSLGWTSYDEQFF. CDR3 in DNA: TGTGCCAGCAGCTTAGGGTGGACTAGTTACGATGAGCAGTTCTTC.

The CDR3 here is CASSLRATQGTEAFF. The CDR3 DNA follows: TGTGCCAGCAGCCTACGGGCCACTCAGGGCACTGAAGCTTTCTTT. The chain is built from TRBV9 and TRBJ1-1; a possible D gene is TRBD1 (5 bases). CDR1 is SGDLS and CDR2 is YYNGEE in the germline V gene. This CDR3 contains 15 residues. The V gene lost 4 bases and the J gene lost 4 bases, with 17 bases spanning the gap.

The rearrangement uses TRBV5-8 and TRBJ2-3; TRBD1 agrees at 8 bases. Trimming removed 3 bases from V and 2 bases from J; junction bases left unmatched: 5. There are 15 residues in the CDR3. Germline V CDR1 and CDR2: SGHTS, YDEGEE. This CDR3 reads CASSSGTGITDTQYF. The CDR3 nucleotides read TGTGCCAGCAGCTCAGGGACAGGAATCACAGATACGCAGTATTTT.

V is TRBV5-1 and J is TRBJ1-2, with D maybe TRBD1 (5 bases). V dropped 5 bases and J dropped 7 bases, with 15 bases sitting between them. The CDR3 sequence is 13 residues long. Germline lookup yields CDR1 SGHRS and CDR2 YFSETQ. This CDR3 reads CASSSRGTPGYTF. In nucleotides, the CDR3 is TGCGCCAGCAGTTCCCGAGGGACTCCTGGCTACACCTTC.

The CDR3 region is CSVAWDRVSPLHF. The CDR3 DNA is TGCAGCGTTGCTTGGGACAGGGTTTCACCCCTCCACTTT. The chain recombines TRBV29-1 with TRBJ1-6; 9 positions agree with TRBD1. V trimming: 4 bases; J trimming: 9 bases; junction bases outside the gene matches: 4. This CDR3 has 13 residues. CDR1 and CDR2 from the germline V gene are SQVTM and ANQGSEA.

V and J are TRBV6-5 and TRBJ2-5, with TRBD2 as a possible D gene (5 bases). This CDR3 spans 14 amino acids. V lost 0 bases and J lost 3, with 8 bases in between. The V gene's germline CDR1 is MNHEY and CDR2 SVGAGI. CDR3 in amino acids: CASSYSREKETQYF. The CDR3 DNA is TGTGCCAGCAGTTACTCGAGGGAAAAAGAGACCCAGTACTTC.

V gene TRBV7-2 combines with J gene TRBJ1-2; D is undetermined. V lost 1 base, J lost 2 bases, and 8 bases lay in between. CDR1 is SGHTA and CDR2 is FQGNSA in the germline V gene. The CDR3 extends over 14 amino acids. The CDR3 DNA reads as TGTGCCAGCAGCTTAGATGTCAGAAACTATGGCTACACCTTC. Translating it yields CASSLDVRNYGYTF.

V and J are TRBV4-3 and TRBJ2-7, with 8 bases aligning to TRBD2. The CDR3 contains 15 residues. The J segment lost 3 bases and the V segment lost 0 bases, leaving 4 bases of the junction unmatched. Germline assignment: CDR1 LGHNA and CDR2 YSLEER. As DNA, the CDR3 is TGCGCCAGCAGCCAAGAGATCCGGGGGGGCTACGAGCAGTACTTC. This translates into CASSQEIRGGYEQYF.

This rearrangement joins TRBV5-1 to TRBJ1-1; D perhaps matches TRBD1 (6 bases). Germline-derived CDR1 and CDR2 are SGHRS and YFSETQ. This CDR3 contains 15 residues. Trimming pared 2 bases from V and 3 bases from J, leaving 14 bases between. The CDR3 loop is CASSLTGKVDTEAFF. The CDR3 nucleotides are TGCGCCAGCAGCTTAACAGGGAAGGTGGACACTGAAGCTTTCTTT. Full variable domain (outside the CDR3, taken from reference TRBV5-1 and TRBJ1-1): KAGVTQTPRYLIKTRGQQVTLSCSPISGHRSVSWYQQTPGQGLQFLFEYFSETQRNKGNFPGRFSGRQFSNSRSEMNVSTLELGDSALYLCASSLTGKVDTEAFFGQGTRLTVV.